Each of the 8 T cell receptor beta chains below was sequenced from the same sample in a study of identical twins. TCRdb itself ran the 5' RACE reads through MiXCR, one entry per CDR3 protein. Of under 300,000 distinct CDR3 sequences in the sample, approximately 12% were seen once. In addition, the sample was reused for a study of yellow fever vaccine responses in identical twins.

Sequencing input: memory (CD45RO+) T cells sorted from blood. Every receptor here comes from a woman between 18 and 30 years old in good health.

The chain has TRBV7-2 and TRBJ2-7; D call uncertain. V was cut by 2 bases and J by 6 bases, with 14 bases left in between. Germline-derived CDR1 and CDR2 are SGHTA and FQGNSA. This CDR3 spans 14 amino acids. The DNA of the CDR3 is TGTGCCAGCAGCTTAAGACACTTAACCTCCGAGCAGTACTTC. Its translation: CASSLRHLTSEQYF.

This sequence joins TRBV28 and TRBJ2-5; D may be TRBD2 (7 bases). Germline V gene data show CDR1 as MDHEN and CDR2 as SYDVKM. The CDR3 is 14 residues long. The V and J ends lost 6 bases and 4 bases respectively, with 15 bases between them. The CDR3 protein is CASRPGGGRETQYF. The CDR3 DNA follows: TGTGCCAGCAGGCCGGGCGGGGGCAGAGAGACCCAGTACTTC.

The genes are TRBV5-1 and TRBJ2-3, with 7 nucleotides matching TRBD1. The CDR3 covers 14 residues. Trimming removed 6 bases from V and 1 base from J; junction bases left unmatched: 5. The germline V gene encodes CDR1 SGHRS and CDR2 YFSETQ. The CDR3 is CASKQGLGTDTQYF. As DNA, the CDR3 is TGCGCCAGCAAACAGGGGCTGGGCACAGATACGCAGTATTTT.

The rearrangement joins TRBV9 to TRBJ1-6, with a possible D match to TRBD1 (5 bases). Per germline, CDR1 SGDLS and CDR2 YYNGEE. V dropped 3 bases and J dropped 6 bases, with 22 bases sitting between them. The CDR3 sequence is 18 residues long. CDR3 amino acids: CASSAHLGHALGNSPLHF. DNA of the CDR3: TGTGCCAGCAGCGCACACCTAGGACACGCTCTGGGTAATTCACCCCTCCACTTT.

Ten or more counts support this clonotype. This chain uses TRBV12-3 or TRBV12-4 with TRBJ2-7; D is perhaps TRBD2 (6 bases). Trimming cost V 6 bases and J 0 bases, with 18 bases left between them. This CDR3 has 16 amino acids. CDR3 bases: TGTGCCAGCAGATCCCAAAGCGGAGGGGTCTCCTACGAGCAGTACTTC. Encoded protein: CASRSQSGGVSYEQYF.

This clonotype has only a few counts. The J gene is TRBJ2-1, the V gene TRBV6-4, with TRBD2 matching over 10 bases. This CDR3 is 15 amino acids long. J lost 3 bases, V lost 2 bases, and 1 base had no gene match. CDR1 and CDR2 from the germline V gene are MRHNA and SNTAGT. The CDR3 bases are TGTGCCAGCAGTGACGGGACTAGCGACTACAATGAGCAGTTCTTC. Translated: CASSDGTSDYNEQFF.

The V gene is TRBV6-5, the J gene TRBJ2-1, with TRBD1 matching over 7 bases. Germline assignment: CDR1 MNHEY and CDR2 SVGAGI. There are 15 residues in the CDR3. The V and J ends lost 4 bases and 8 bases, in that order; junction bases with no gene match: 11. The CDR3 region is CASSLIPTGLDEQFF. CDR3 DNA sequence: TGTGCCAGCAGTTTGATTCCGACAGGGCTCGATGAGCAGTTCTTC.

Only a few counts were recorded for this clonotype. This chain joins TRBV5-1 and TRBJ2-7, with 8 bases matching TRBD2. The length of the CDR3 is 15 residues. Trimming at V came to 1 base and at J to 5 bases, leaving 8 bases not matched to a gene. Germline CDR1 SGHRS, CDR2 YFSETQ. CDR3 sequence (DNA): TGCGCCAGCAGCTTGCTCCCGGGGGGGCCCCACGAGCAGTACTTC. Protein sequence: CASSLLPGGPHEQYF.